This T cell receptor beta chain was obtained from a study of blood T cells in healthy people across ages. Primed by a sample-barcoded 5' primer and a J-beta primer mix, a second PCR proceeded for roughly 6 to 12 cycles. A tag from a template-switch adaptor with 12 random nucleotides marked each cDNA molecule. TCRdb re-called the 5' RACE reads with MiXCR, one entry per CDR3 protein. Of about 670,000 distinct CDR3 sequences in the sample, 35% to 50% were seen once. Trimming shortened V by 2 bases and J by 5 bases, and 12 bases separated the two germline ends. CDR1 and CDR2 (germline): MNHEY, SVGEGT. The CDR3 is 14 residues long. Study findings and constraints: It was not known whether donors were CMV positive (a possible confounder of expanded clonotype changes). Unsorted PBMCs ruled out conclusive naive versus antigen-experienced comparison.

With respect to this clonotype: Its antigen is unknown.

The receptor comes from an older man in good health. The rearrangement joins TRBV6-2 or TRBV6-3 to TRBJ2-5; D remains unclear. The sequencing sample was made of blood. The CDR3, as DNA: TGTGCCAGCAGTTACACCGAGAGCCGGGAGACCCAGTACTTC. It yields the protein CASSYTESRETQYF.